One and the same sample provided the 31 T cell receptor beta chains below, sequenced in a study of T cell responses to AZD1222 COVID-19 vaccine (dated by TCRdb to the early 2020s). The time point label, as the study defines it: about 28 days (+/-7) after the second vaccine dose. The method behind the library was the immunoSEQ multiplex PCR assay. This is the immuneACCESS table as TCRdb keeps it, with only in-frame sequences that have V and J called. A part of the clones is gone; compared with another copy, unresolved V genes explain less than half, and the rest is unexplained. Here the sample has tens of thousands of clones; roughly 88% occur a single time. About 3% of the sample is taken by the ten largest. The material sequenced was peripheral blood, taken 28 days after the second AZD1222 dose. The receptors were sampled from an adult who received the AZD1222 COVID-19 vaccine.

The rearrangement joins TRBV28 to TRBJ1-3; 9 bases line up with TRBD1. Germline V gene sequence: CDR1 MDHEN, CDR2 SYDVKM. Losses at the gene ends were 7 bases for V and 1 base for J; bases not matched to a gene: 8. This CDR3 is 16 amino acids long. In DNA form, the CDR3 reads TGTGCCAGCATCGAAGGACAGGGGTGGTCTGGAAACACCATATATTTT. Encoded protein: CASIEGQGWSGNTIYF.

The chain is built from TRBV6-2 or TRBV6-3 and TRBJ1-4; D is possibly TRBD1 (5 bases). The CDR3 runs to 16 residues. The V gene lost 3 bases and the J gene lost 7 bases, with 18 bases spanning the gap. CDR1 and CDR2 from the germline V gene are MNHEY and SVGEGT. In DNA form, the CDR3 reads TGTGCCAGCAGTTATTCCGAGGGGAGCAAGACTGAAAAACTGTTTTTT. This encodes CASSYSEGSKTEKLFF.

The rearrangement links TRBV11-3 to TRBJ2-1, with 11 nucleotides matching TRBD2. Germline V lookup: CDR1 SGHNT, CDR2 YENEEA. The V segment lost 4 bases and the J segment 7 bases; nucleotides outside the gene matches: 18. CDR3 length equals 19 residues. CDR3 residues: CASSSGTDLSSGRRNEQFF. For the CDR3, the DNA is TGTGCCAGCAGCTCCGGGACAGACCTCTCTAGCGGGAGGAGAAATGAGCAGTTCTTC.

This chain links TRBV28 with TRBJ1-2; no clear D. Germline CDR1 MDHEN, CDR2 SYDVKM. The CDR3 runs to 12 residues. Trimming cost V 4 bases and J 6 bases, with 9 bases left between them. The CDR3 DNA reads as TGTGCCAGCAGTTCAGGACCCAATGGCTACACCTTC. Its protein is CASSSGPNGYTF.

This clone was observed once. This chain links TRBV7-2 with TRBJ1-2, with D possibly TRBD1 on 5 matching bases. CDR1 and CDR2 (germline): SGHTA, FQGNSA. The CDR3 sequence is 15 residues long. V lost 3 bases to trimming and J lost 8 bases, with 19 bases between them. Written as DNA, the CDR3 is TGTGCCAGCAGCTTTACCATAGGGGAAGGGATCGGCTACACCTTC. This translates into CASSFTIGEGIGYTF.

On this clone: Sequence at one end of the junction differs from germline and may be a read error. The rearrangement uses TRBV24-1 and TRBJ1-1; 7 positions agree with TRBD1. The length of the CDR3 is 17 residues. Germline V CDR1 and CDR2: KGHDR, SFDVKD. CDR3 in DNA: TGTGCCACCAGTGATCCGGAGGGGGCCAGGGTGAAGACTGAAGCTTTCTTT. Encoded protein: CATSDPEGARVKTEAFF.

This clone was found once. V is TRBV28 and J is TRBJ1-3; 9 bases align to TRBD1. J was trimmed by 0 bases and V by 8 bases; bases with no gene match: 8. The CDR3 loop spans 16 amino acids. Looked up from germline, CDR1 is MDHEN and CDR2 is SYDVKM. CDR3 sequence reads: CASSTGGAYSGNTIYF. In DNA form, the CDR3 reads TGTGCCAGCTCCACAGGGGGCGCCTACTCTGGAAACACCATATATTTT.

The chain carries TRBV2 and TRBJ2-4; 10 positions match TRBD1. Germline V gene lookup returns CDR1 SNHLY and CDR2 FYNNEI. CDR3 length equals 14 residues. V gave up 6 bases and J gave up 5 bases; unmatched junction bases: 4. CDR3 in amino acids: CASRPTGGQNIQYF. In DNA, the CDR3 is TGTGCCAGCAGACCGACAGGGGGCCAAAACATTCAGTACTTC.

This clone has just one count. This rearrangement joins TRBV27 to TRBJ1-6; TRBD1 aligns across 11 bases. V gave up 7 bases and J gave up 5 bases; unmatched junction bases: 4. The CDR3 has 15 amino acids. Germline CDR1 reads MNHEY; CDR2 reads SMNVEV (reference sequence). DNA for the CDR3: TGTGCCAGCACCAGGACAGGGGGCAATAATTCACCCCTCCACTTT. Protein sequence: CASTRTGGNNSPLHF.

This chain connects TRBV19 to TRBJ2-7, with D perhaps matching TRBD1 (6 bases). The V gene's germline CDR1 is LNHDA and CDR2 SQIVND (reference sequence). With 4 bases removed from V and 2 bases from J, the gap between germline ends came to 15 bases. This CDR3 contains 15 residues. CDR3 region: CASSTGPGATYEQYF. CDR3 coding DNA: TGTGCCAGTAGTACGGGGCCAGGGGCTACCTACGAGCAGTACTTC. The full variable domain, with the rest looked up from reference TRBV19 and TRBJ2-7, is DGGITQSPKYLFRKEGQNVTLSCEQNLNHDAMYWYRQDPGQGLRLIYYSQIVNDFQKGDIAEGYSVSREKKESFPLTVTSAQKNPTAFYLCASSTGPGATYEQYFGPGTRLTVT.

The genes are TRBV28 and TRBJ2-7; 10 nucleotides align to TRBD1. CDR1 and CDR2 from the germline V gene are MDHEN and SYDVKM. The ends lost 6 bases at V and 13 bases at J; junction bases unmatched: 12. CDR3 size: 13 residues. This chain's CDR3 is CASSQGGQGIRYF. For the CDR3, the DNA is TGTGCCAGCAGCCAAGGGGGACAGGGGATACGATACTTC.

The chain recombines TRBV9 with TRBJ1-2; D unclear. The CDR3 totals 12 residues. Germline assignment: CDR1 SGDLS and CDR2 YYNGEE. Trimming cost V 2 bases and J 6 bases, with 8 bases left between them. DNA for the CDR3: TGTGCCAGCAGCGTCTTAGGGAATGGCTACACCTTC. It specifies CASSVLGNGYTF.

This chain uses TRBV7-2 with TRBJ1-1, with D unresolved. The germline V and J ends were trimmed by 4 bases and 2 bases, with 17 bases remaining between them. The CDR3 runs to 16 residues. CDR1 is SGHTA and CDR2 is FQGNSA in the germline V gene. CDR3 protein: CASSSHGRALNTEAFF. The CDR3 bases are TGTGCCAGCAGCTCTCACGGACGGGCTCTTAACACTGAAGCTTTCTTT. Combining the CDR3 with reference TRBV7-2 and TRBJ1-1 gives the whole variable domain GAGVSQSPSNKVTEKGKDVELRCDPISGHTALYWYRQSLGQGLEFLIYFQGNSAPDKSGLPSDRFSAERTGGSVSTLTIQRTQQEDSAVYLCASSSHGRALNTEAFFGQGTRLTVV.

The chain is built from TRBV30 and TRBJ2-5, with a possible D match to TRBD2 (5 bases). Trimming removed 0 bases at V and 1 base at J, with 9 bases between. In germline, CDR1 is GTSNPN, CDR2 SVGIG (reference sequence). This CDR3 spans 14 amino acids. Written as DNA, the CDR3 is TGTGCCTGGAGTGTATCGGGGTTCCAAGAGACCCAGTACTTC. It codes for CAWSVSGFQETQYF.

The chain recombines TRBV27 with TRBJ2-3; perhaps TRBD1 as D (5 bases). Germline V gives CDR1 MNHEY, CDR2 SMNVEV (reference sequence). This CDR3 has 16 residues. Trimming removed 5 bases at V and 4 bases at J, with 19 bases between. The CDR3 region has the DNA TGTGCCAGCAGTCGTAGGCTGGCAGGGCCCCCAGATACGCAGTATTTT. It yields the protein CASSRRLAGPPDTQYF.

The CDR3 reads CASSLRDRVRDTQYF. The CDR3 DNA is TGTGCCAGCAGCTTACGGGACAGGGTAAGAGATACGCAGTATTTT. This sequence joins TRBV11-1 and TRBJ2-3, with 9 bases lining up with TRBD1. Germline values: CDR1 SGHAT, CDR2 FQDESV (reference sequence). This CDR3 contains 15 residues. V shed 2 bases, J shed 5 bases, and the junction held 5 bases outside the gene matches.

The chain couples TRBV4-2 to TRBJ2-2; 8 bases fit TRBD2. Germline V lookup: CDR1 LGHNA, CDR2 YNFKEQ. This CDR3 comprises 18 residues. J lost 5 bases, V lost 3 bases, and 14 bases had no gene match. Here the CDR3 reads CASSHVTGTSVGTGELFF. CDR3 nucleotide sequence: TGTGCCAGCAGCCATGTTACTGGGACTAGTGTCGGGACCGGGGAGCTGTTTTTT.

The chain uses TRBV11-1 and TRBJ2-3; 14 bases agree with TRBD2. V lost 4 bases to trimming and J lost 4 bases; unmatched junction nucleotides: 4. From germline, CDR1 is SGHAT and CDR2 FQDESV (reference sequence). The CDR3 covers 16 residues. CDR3 loop: CASSWTSGGLADTQYF. The DNA for the CDR3 is TGTGCCAGCAGCTGGACTAGCGGGGGGTTAGCAGATACGCAGTATTTT.

This clone is a singleton in its sample. V is TRBV5-1 and J is TRBJ2-3; 11 bases line up with TRBD1. The CDR3 has 16 residues. Germline V gives CDR1 SGHRS, CDR2 YFSETQ. V shed 3 bases, J shed 3 bases, and the junction held 6 bases outside the gene matches. The CDR3 nucleotides are TGCGCCAGCAGCTGGGGGGACAGGGGGTTAACAGATACGCAGTATTTT. Amino acids: CASSWGDRGLTDTQYF.

The chain couples TRBV6-1 to TRBJ1-1, with D maybe TRBD1 (5 bases). The CDR3 totals 15 residues. The germline V and J ends were trimmed by 3 bases and 1 base, with 12 bases remaining between them. Per the germline V gene, CDR1 is MNHNS and CDR2 is SASEGT. The CDR3 DNA reads as TGTGCCAGCAGTGACCCAGGGCAGCAGAACACTGAAGCTTTCTTT. Translating gives CASSDPGQQNTEAFF.

The CDR3 bases are TGTGCCAGCAGTGGGTTAGCGGGACGAAACAATGAGCAGTTCTTC. This gives the protein CASSGLAGRNNEQFF. The J gene is TRBJ2-1, the V gene TRBV6-4; TRBD2 agrees at 8 bases. The germline V gene has CDR1 MRHNA and CDR2 SNTAGT. The V and J ends lost 4 bases and 5 bases, in that order; junction bases with no gene match: 7. The CDR3 is 15 amino acids.

This clone was picked up one time. The chain couples TRBV3-1 (or the pseudogene TRBV3-2) to TRBJ2-1; TRBD2 matches at 8 bases. The trim removed 6 bases at V and 0 bases at J, leaving 7 bases unmatched. Germline V CDR1 and CDR2: LGHDT, YNNKEL (reference sequence). The CDR3 runs to 16 residues. The chain's CDR3 is CASSHSGGTSYNEQFF. CDR3 DNA sequence: TGTGCCAGCAGTCATTCGGGGGGGACCTCCTACAATGAGCAGTTCTTC.

This chain links TRBV28 with TRBJ2-1; no firm D call. V lost 6 bases, J lost 0 bases, and 9 bases lay in between. This CDR3 contains 14 residues. Germline-derived CDR1 and CDR2 are MDHEN and SYDVKM. The CDR3 DNA is TGTGCCAGCAGGAGGTTCGGCTCCTACAATGAGCAGTTCTTC. It encodes CASRRFGSYNEQFF.

This clone was seen just once. This chain joins TRBV7-2 and TRBJ2-5, with D maybe TRBD1 (6 bases). Deletions cut 1 base from V and 2 bases from J, with 8 bases between. This CDR3 is 14 amino acids long. The V gene's germline CDR1 is SGHTA and CDR2 FQGNSA. The CDR3 loop is CASSLGQAQETQYF. The CDR3 coding sequence is TGTGCCAGCAGCTTAGGACAGGCGCAAGAGACCCAGTACTTC.

Turning to this clone: Other DNA sequences within the sample encode an identical CDR3. This chain joins TRBV5-4 and TRBJ2-3, with 7 bases that match TRBD1. The CDR3 is made up of 15 amino acids. Germline V gives CDR1 SGHNT, CDR2 YYREEE (reference sequence). J gave up 2 bases and V 0 bases, and 3 bases lay outside the gene matches. CDR3 sequence: CASSLGQGYTDTQYF. The CDR3 DNA sequence: TGTGCCAGCAGCTTGGGACAGGGATACACAGATACGCAGTATTTT.

DNA for the CDR3: TGCGCCAGCAGCAACAGCAGACATGAAAAACTGTTTTTT. Translation: CASSNSRHEKLFF. The chain is built from TRBV5-1 and TRBJ1-4; D ambiguous. From germline, CDR1 is SGHRS and CDR2 YFSETQ. The V end lost 4 bases, the J end lost 6 bases, and 10 bases lay between the germline ends. The CDR3 has 13 amino acids. Using reference TRBV5-1 and TRBJ1-4 for the parts outside the CDR3, the full variable domain is KAGVTQTPRYLIKTRGQQVTLSCSPISGHRSVSWYQQTPGQGLQFLFEYFSETQRNKGNFPGRFSGRQFSNSRSEMNVSTLELGDSALYLCASSNSRHEKLFFGSGTQLSVL.

The chain carries TRBV29-1 and TRBJ1-5, with TRBD1 matching over 11 bases. CDR1 is SQVTM and CDR2 is ANQGSEA in the germline V gene. V shed 6 bases and J 6 bases; nucleotides not matched to a gene: 10. This CDR3 contains 15 residues. Here the CDR3 DNA reads TGCAGCGTCGCCACTGGGACAGGGGGTGCTCAGCCCCAGCATTTT. It encodes CSVATGTGGAQPQHF.

In its sample, this clone was seen a few times. The rearrangement uses TRBV2 and TRBJ2-1; D unresolved. Germline assignment: CDR1 SNHLY and CDR2 FYNNEI. The CDR3 has 13 residues. The V end was cut by 2 bases, the J end by 7 bases, with 9 bases between. CDR3 loop: CASSETFRNEQFF. The CDR3 DNA sequence: TGTGCCAGCAGTGAAACTTTCAGGAATGAGCAGTTCTTC.

The chain has TRBV7-8 and TRBJ1-4; D call uncertain. Germline CDR1 and CDR2: SGHVS and FQNEAQ. The CDR3 sequence is 15 residues long. With 3 bases removed from V and 0 bases from J, the gap between germline ends came to 8 bases. CDR3: CASSFGRATNEKLFF. As DNA, the CDR3 is TGTGCCAGCAGCTTTGGGAGGGCAACTAATGAAAAACTGTTTTTT.

Written as DNA, the CDR3 is TGTGCCAGCAGTGAACCGGCGGGCAACTCCTACGAGCAGTACTTC. Encoded protein: CASSEPAGNSYEQYF. This chain uses TRBV6-1 with TRBJ2-7, with D perhaps TRBD2 (5 bases). The CDR3 contains 15 residues. V gave up 2 bases and J gave up 0 bases, with 11 bases separating them. The germline CDR1 and CDR2 sequences are MNHNS and SASEGT.

The rearrangement links TRBV24-1 to TRBJ1-1, with TRBD1 identical over 11 bases. The CDR3 is 16 residues long. Germline lookup yields CDR1 KGHDR and CDR2 SFDVKD. V was pared by 7 bases and J by 2 bases, with 8 bases of the junction left unmatched. CDR3 DNA: TGTGCCACCAGGGCGGCCGGGACAGGGGGAAACACTGAAGCTTTCTTT. It codes for CATRAAGTGGNTEAFF.